A selection of T cell receptor beta chains follows, all from one sample in a study of blood T cell repertoires in COVID-19. TCRdb's table, derived via immunoSEQ multiplex PCR, lists solely in-frame clones and lacks some. The sample includes approximately 190,000 clones, around four fifths of them seen just once. Material for sequencing was peripheral blood. The origin of the receptors is a human donor in a cohort sampled during active COVID-19. Each CDR3 is given with its conserved first and last residue. A D gene is named only where the DNA matches it firmly.

>TRBD1|TRBV28|TRBJ2-7
CASRSGQNYEQYF
>TRBD2|TRBV19|TRBJ2-7
CASSLASGNYEQYF
>-|TRBV6-5|TRBJ1-2
CASSYSSGGASGYTF
>-|TRBV6-5|TRBJ1-2
CATIRGGDYGYTF
>TRBD1|TRBV29-1|TRBJ1-1
CSADRANTEAFF
>-|TRBV27|TRBJ2-1
CASSLSDSPHNEQFF
>-|TRBV7-9|TRBJ2-7
CASSLGAYEQYF
>-|TRBV7-6|TRBJ2-7
CASSLERSEQYF
>TRBD1|TRBV6-6|TRBJ1-6
CASSQGDYNSPLHF
>-|TRBV5-1|TRBJ2-1
CASSPGPNNEQFF
>TRBD2|TRBV9|TRBJ2-3
CASSVAAGGGTDTQYF
>-|TRBV6-6|TRBJ1-5
CASSGGSNQPQHF
>-|TRBV19|TRBJ1-1
CASSFVNTEAFF
>TRBD1|TRBV6-1|TRBJ1-6
CASSEATGGKSPLHF
>-|TRBV5-6|TRBJ1-2
CASSFESGFNYGYTF
>-|TRBV30|TRBJ1-3
CAWSALYGNTIYF
>-|TRBV5-1|TRBJ1-1
CASSLRGTEAFF
>-|TRBV5-5|TRBJ2-5
CASSLVAGSETQYF
>TRBD1|TRBV7-3|TRBJ1-3
CASSFSKGQGVLRSDSGNTIYF
>-|TRBV24-1|TRBJ1-1
CATSDTQETEAFF
>TRBD1|TRBV29-1|TRBJ2-3
CSVRTGIADTQYF
>TRBD2|TRBV9|TRBJ2-3
CASSFRGAGGSTDTQYF
>TRBD1|TRBV6-5|TRBJ1-5
CASSYGTAYSNQPQHF
>TRBD1|TRBV28|TRBJ2-7
CASSRPGQGVSYEQYF
>-|TRBV14|TRBJ1-1
CASSKYTGTPMNTEAFF
>-|TRBV3-1/TRBV3-2|TRBJ1-2
CASSLGAGYTF
>TRBD2|TRBV18|TRBJ2-5
CASSPRGGQETQYF
>TRBD2|TRBV5-1|TRBJ2-1
CASIGSGTNEQFF
>-|TRBV3-1/TRBV3-2|TRBJ1-4
CASSQWAGEGEKLFF
>-|TRBV9|TRBJ1-1
CASSFNDRNTEAFF
>-|TRBV6-1|TRBJ2-7
CASSEPGRGTLEQYF
>-|TRBV12-3/TRBV12-4|TRBJ2-2
CASSTRGELFF
>-|TRBV5-5|TRBJ1-1
CASSLWYSNTEAFF
>TRBD1|TRBV5-5|TRBJ2-3
CASSLTGVVDTQYF
>-|TRBV5-4|TRBJ1-1
CASRRAGGAKRNTEAFF
>-|TRBV7-6|TRBJ1-3
CASSPSRSGNTIYF
>TRBD2|TRBV19|TRBJ2-1
CASRMAGGHNEQFF